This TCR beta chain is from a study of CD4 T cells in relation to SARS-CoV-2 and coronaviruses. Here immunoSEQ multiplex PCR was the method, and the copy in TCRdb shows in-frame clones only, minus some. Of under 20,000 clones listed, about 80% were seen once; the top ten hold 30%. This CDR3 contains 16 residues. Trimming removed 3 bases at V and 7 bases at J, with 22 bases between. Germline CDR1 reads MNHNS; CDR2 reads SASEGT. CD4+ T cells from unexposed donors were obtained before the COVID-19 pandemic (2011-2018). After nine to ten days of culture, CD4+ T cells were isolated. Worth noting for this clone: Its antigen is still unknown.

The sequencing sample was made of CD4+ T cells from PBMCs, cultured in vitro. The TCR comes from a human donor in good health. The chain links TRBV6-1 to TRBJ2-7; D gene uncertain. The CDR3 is CASSEPTRAQTPEQYF. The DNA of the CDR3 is TGTGCCAGCAGTGAGCCGACCCGGGCCCAGACCCCTGAGCAGTACTTC.